Sequencing of this T cell receptor (beta chain) was carried out in a study of sequential checkpoint blockade in melanoma. Study details: Patients were randomized 1:1 to nivolumab-then-ipilimumab or ipilimumab-then-nivolumab first-line. Both treatment sequences were followed by maintenance nivolumab.

Treatment of the sample: randomized to nivolumab then ipilimumab (arm A) or the reverse (arm B). Patients had received no earlier DNA-damaging chemotherapy. Sorted cells were live CD3+CD8+, lacking CD19 and CD56, from PBMCs. TCRdb keeps only in-frame clones here, not all; method: immunoSEQ multiplex PCR. The table includes approximately 23,000 clones, around 75% detected once. Looked up from germline, CDR1 is MNHNY and CDR2 is SVGAGI (reference sequence). V lost 7 bases and J lost 3, with 12 bases in between. This CDR3 has 13 amino acids. The sample consisted of CD8+ T cells sorted from blood (inferred from file names), taken from a patient given nivolumab and ipilimumab in sequence. The chain has TRBV6-6 and TRBJ2-5; D is perhaps TRBD1 (6 bases). This sequence originates from a human donor with melanoma. The CDR3 DNA is TGTGCCAGCATTCAGGGGTGGAAAGAGACCCAGTACTTC. Translated: CASIQGWKETQYF.